This T cell receptor beta chain was retrieved from a study of CD8+ T cells in alopecia areata. Across the study: Skin was taken from roughly 6-13-month-old C3H/HeJ graft donors that had spontaneous alopecia and grafted onto approximately 7-10-week-old female C3H/HeJ mice.

Researchers sorted pooled cutaneous lymph node cells on the basis of CD4, CD8alpha, NKG2D, NKG2ACE and other markers. cDNA reverse transcribed from extracted RNA served as the sequencing template. Clones were read by immunoSEQ multiplex PCR, and TCRdb kept only the in-frame ones, dropping some. This sample carries roughly 260,000 clones and no singletons, and 1.2% goes to the top ten. This clone was recorded a few times. Its antigen is as yet unknown. Gene names refer to mouse genes. The observed sequence ends 4 residues before the CDR3 terminus, with the missing tail filled in from the germline J gene. Trimming cost V 4 bases and J 3 bases; bases outside gene matches: 6. CDR3 size: 14 residues. Per germline, CDR1 LGHNA and CDR2 YNLKQL (reference sequence). Broader study findings: Among patients, TCR sharing was less clear than in mice, a difference possibly due in part to HLA diversity in the patient population. Normal skin contains resident alphabeta T cells, and these are also sequenced in scalp samples. Relative to normal scalp, lesional scalp, especially alopecia totalis/universalis, showed higher clonality.

This clonotype was obtained from a C3H/HeJ mouse with alopecia areata. As its MHC haplotype, the strain has H2-k. Sequenced: CD4+ T cells sorted from a lymph node. This chain joins TRBV5 and TRBJ2-7; 7 bases are a match to TRBD1. The CDR3 reads CASSPRQGIYEQYF. Incomplete CDR3 DNA: TGTGCCAGCAGCCCTCGACAGGGAATCTAT.